The 15 T cell receptor beta chains presented below share a single source sample, sequenced in a study of T cell responses to AZD1222 COVID-19 vaccine. The data were produced by immunoSEQ multiplex PCR, yet TCRdb's version contains in-frame clones alone and is incomplete. This sample has 150,000 to 200,000 clones, with about 92% found just once. The specimen was peripheral blood, collected 28 days after the second AZD1222 dose. All receptors come from an adult who received the AZD1222 COVID-19 vaccine.

V is TRBV10-3 and J is TRBJ2-2, with a weak D call TRBD1 (6 bases). CDR3 length equals 14 residues. Per the germline V gene, CDR1 is ENHRY and CDR2 is SYGVKD. V was shortened by 6 bases and J by 1 base, with 9 bases between the two germline ends. The chain's CDR3 is CAIRRGQNTGELFF. CDR3 bases: TGTGCCATCAGAAGGGGACAGAACACCGGGGAGCTGTTTTTT.

The V and J genes are TRBV5-4 and TRBJ2-2; 7 nucleotides match TRBD1. There are 15 residues in the CDR3. Losses at the gene ends were 3 bases for V and 0 bases for J; bases not matched to a gene: 2. Germline values: CDR1 SGHNT, CDR2 YYREEE (reference sequence). The CDR3 here is CASSWDRANTGELFF. The CDR3 DNA reads as TGTGCCAGCAGCTGGGACAGAGCGAACACCGGGGAGCTGTTTTTT.

The chain recombines TRBV7-2 with TRBJ2-1; 12 bases agree with TRBD2. V shed 4 bases and J 7 bases; nucleotides not matched to a gene: 5. CDR3 length: 15 amino acids. Germline CDR1 and CDR2: SGHTA and FQGNSA. CDR3 amino acids: CASSSSGGARNEQFF. The CDR3 DNA is TGTGCCAGCAGCTCTAGCGGGGGGGCCCGGAATGAGCAGTTCTTC.

The rearrangement joins TRBV29-1 to TRBJ2-3, with D possibly called TRBD1 or TRBD2 (6 bases each). This CDR3 comprises 15 residues. Germline V gene data show CDR1 as SQVTM and CDR2 as ANQGSEA. Trimming shortened V by 2 bases and J by 2 bases, and 14 bases separated the two germline ends. CDR3 sequence (DNA): TGCAGCGTTGAACGGGGGCAGGCCTACACAGATACGCAGTATTTT. Amino acids: CSVERGQAYTDTQYF.

The chain couples TRBV12-1 to TRBJ1-1; the table gives TRBD1 as D, unverified against the DNA. TRBV12-1 is given as a pseudogene. CDR3 length: 18 residues. The CDR3 DNA is TGTGCCAGCAGCTCCGTCGTCCCGGGACAGGGTGGGAACACTGAAGCTTTCTTT. Translation gives CASSSVVPGQGGNTEAFF.

The chain couples TRBV2 to TRBJ1-3, with D unresolved. The CDR3 length is 14 residues. V gave up 7 bases and J gave up 3 bases, with 13 bases separating them. Germline values: CDR1 SNHLY, CDR2 FYNNEI. This chain's CDR3 is CASNLQEHGNTIYF. CDR3 DNA sequence: TGTGCCAGCAATCTCCAGGAACATGGAAACACCATATATTTT.

This clone was seen just once. The chain is built from TRBV7-3 and TRBJ2-7; D is possibly TRBD2 (5 bases). CDR3 size: 13 residues. The V gene's germline CDR1 is SGHTA and CDR2 FQGTGA. Trimming removed 4 bases at V and 0 bases at J, with 7 bases between. CDR3 sequence: CASSYGDSYEQYF. As DNA, the CDR3 is TGTGCCAGCAGCTACGGGGACTCCTACGAGCAGTACTTC. The whole variable domain, remainder taken from reference TRBV7-3 and TRBJ2-7, is GAGVSQTPSNKVTEKGKYVELRCDPISGHTALYWYRQSLGQGPEFLIYFQGTGAADDSGLPNDRFFAVRPEGSVSTLKIQRTERGDSAVYLCASSYGDSYEQYFGPGTRLTVT.

In the case of this clone: Within the sample, other DNA sequences also encode this same CDR3. The J gene is TRBJ1-5, the V gene TRBV18; weak D call: TRBD1 (5 bases). Per germline, CDR1 KGHSH and CDR2 LQKENI. The CDR3 sequence is 13 residues long. V was pared by 2 bases and J by 5 bases, with 7 bases between. This CDR3 is CASSPGADQPQHF. The CDR3 DNA follows: TGTGCCAGCTCACCAGGGGCCGATCAGCCCCAGCATTTT.

The V gene is TRBV5-4, the J gene TRBJ1-5; no firm D call. The CDR3 length is 14 residues. V dropped 0 bases and J dropped 5 bases, with 9 bases sitting between them. Per the germline V gene, CDR1 is SGHNT and CDR2 is YYREEE (reference sequence). CDR3 DNA: TGTGCCAGCAGCTTGGGCGGACGGCATCAGCCCCAGCATTTT. Its protein product is CASSLGGRHQPQHF.

With respect to this clone: Germline is not matched at one junction end, which may reflect a read error. This sequence joins TRBV12-3 or TRBV12-4 and TRBJ1-2; D remains ambiguous. The CDR3 runs 12 residues. The CDR3 region has the DNA TGTGCCAGCAGTTTTAATGACGAGGGTCGGACTTTC. This translates into CASSFNDEGRTF.

The chain recombines TRBV5-6 with TRBJ1-2, with D unclear. CDR1 and CDR2 (germline): SGHDT, YYEEEE. This CDR3 region has 13 residues. V gave up 2 bases and J gave up 0 bases, with 5 bases separating them. This CDR3 reads CASSFVTNYGYTF. In DNA form, the CDR3 reads TGTGCCAGCAGCTTCGTCACTAACTATGGCTACACCTTC.

This chain joins TRBV30 and TRBJ1-6; D not resolved. Deletions cut 0 bases from V and 6 bases from J, with 15 bases between. There are 16 residues in the CDR3. Germline values: CDR1 GTSNPN, CDR2 SVGIG (reference sequence). The CDR3 reads CAWSVAGSTFNSPLHF. The CDR3 DNA reads as TGTGCCTGGAGTGTAGCCGGATCCACCTTTAATTCACCCCTCCACTTT. The entire variable domain, with the rest obtained from reference TRBV30 and TRBJ1-6, is as follows: SQTIHQWPATLVQPVGSPLSLECTVEGTSNPNLYWYRQAAGRGLQLLFYSVGIGQISSEVPQNLSASRPQDRQFILSSKKLLLSDSGFYLCAWSVAGSTFNSPLHFGNGTRLTVT.

The count of this clone is one. The genes are TRBV2 and TRBJ1-6, with unresolved D. Germline loops: CDR1 SNHLY, CDR2 FYNNEI. Deletions cut 3 bases from V and 7 bases from J, with 7 bases between. The CDR3 totals 13 residues. CDR3 DNA sequence: TGTGCCAGCAGTGACGGCCCCAATTCACCCCTCCACTTT. Translation gives CASSDGPNSPLHF. The variable domain in full, with the rest retrieved from reference TRBV2 and TRBJ1-6, is EPEVTQTPSHQVTQMGQEVILRCVPISNHLYFYWYRQILGQKVEFLVSFYNNEISEKSEIFDDQFSVERPDGSNFTLKIRSTKLEDSAMYFCASSDGPNSPLHFGNGTRLTVT.

In this sample, this clone turned up many times. The rearrangement uses TRBV25-1 and TRBJ1-6; D uncertain. V was pared by 7 bases and J by 7 bases, with 17 bases between. The CDR3 sequence is 15 residues long. Looked up from germline, CDR1 is MGHDK and CDR2 is SYGVNS. Here the CDR3 DNA reads TGTGCCAGCATCATCCCGATGGGGTACAATTCACCCCTCCACTTT. Its translation is CASIIPMGYNSPLHF.

The V call is TRBV7-2, the J call TRBJ1-4; unclear D gene. Looked up from germline, CDR1 is SGHTA and CDR2 is FQGNSA. Trimming took off 2 bases at V and 0 bases at J, with 4 bases between the two ends. This CDR3 comprises 14 residues. The CDR3 bases are TGTGCCAGCAGCTTAAGAGCAACTAATGAAAAACTGTTTTTT. The encoded protein is CASSLRATNEKLFF.